These 29 T cell receptor beta chains were all obtained from the same sample, sequenced in a study of PD-L1 blockade in urothelial cancer. Documented time point: pretreatment peripheral blood. Using immunoSEQ multiplex PCR, the repertoire was profiled, and TCRdb retains in-frame clones only, with some absent. The data contain 32,000 or so clones, 84% of them singletons. This specimen was PBMCs, taken around atezolizumab (anti-PD-L1) treatment. All receptors derive from a man between 60 and 75 years old with urothelial cancer.

In its sample, this clone was seen once. The rearrangement uses TRBV6-6 and TRBJ2-1, with D uncertain. Germline V gives CDR1 MNHNY, CDR2 SVGAGI (reference sequence). The CDR3 is 16 amino acids. The V and J ends lost 6 bases and 2 bases respectively, with 17 bases between them. The DNA of the CDR3 is TGTGCCAGCAGCCAAAGAGGCGGTTCCCCCTACAATGAGCAGTTCTTC. It translates to CASSQRGGSPYNEQFF.

CDR3 loop: CASSTTSSGRAYEQFF. The CDR3 bases are TGTGCCAGCAGCACTACCTCTAGCGGGAGGGCCTATGAGCAGTTCTTC. V and J are TRBV7-2 and TRBJ2-1; 12 bases line up with TRBD2. Germline V gene data show CDR1 as SGHTA and CDR2 as FQGNSA. The CDR3 runs to 16 residues. Trimming cost V 5 bases and J 8 bases; bases outside gene matches: 10.

CDR3 amino acids: CASSSGDPNTGELFF. DNA of the CDR3: TGTGCCAGCAGCTCAGGCGACCCGAACACCGGGGAGCTGTTTTTT. V and J are TRBV5-4 and TRBJ2-2; D is undetermined. CDR3 length: 15 residues. Germline lookup yields CDR1 SGHNT and CDR2 YYREEE (reference sequence). Trimming removed 3 bases at V and 0 bases at J, with 9 bases between.

This clone was recorded once. The chain couples TRBV6-6 to TRBJ2-7, with a tentative D call TRBD1 (6 bases). Deletions cut 4 bases from V and 0 bases from J, with 10 bases between. Germline CDR1 reads MNHNY; CDR2 reads SVGAGI (reference sequence). CDR3 length equals 14 residues. For the CDR3, the DNA is TGTGCCAGCAGTTTTACAGGGAGCTCCTACGAGCAGTACTTC. Translation: CASSFTGSSYEQYF.

This clone was counted only a few times. This chain connects TRBV18 to TRBJ2-1, with TRBD1 matching 8 bases. The V gene end was trimmed by 5 bases and the J gene end by 5 bases; junction bases not matched to a gene: 5. The CDR3 length is 14 residues. The germline CDR1 and CDR2 sequences are KGHSH and LQKENI. Written as DNA, the CDR3 is TGTGCCAGCTCAGTGGACAGGGCTAACAATGAGCAGTTCTTC. It is translated as CASSVDRANNEQFF.

This rearrangement joins TRBV5-4 to TRBJ1-1; 7 nucleotides match TRBD1. Germline values: CDR1 SGHNT, CDR2 YYREEE (reference sequence). This CDR3 has 15 amino acids. After removal of 4 bases from V and 4 bases from J, the junction contained 10 bases not matched to a gene. CDR3 nucleotides: TGTGCCAGCAGCCACGACAGGGCCTTTGGCACTGAAGCTTTCTTT. It specifies CASSHDRAFGTEAFF.

The chain recombines TRBV9 with TRBJ2-7; D gene unclear. The germline gives CDR1 SGDLS, CDR2 YYNGEE. The CDR3 is made up of 14 amino acids. V was clipped by 0 bases and J by 2 bases, with 9 bases between them. CDR3 residues: CASSVGPKTYEQYF. The CDR3 DNA sequence: TGTGCCAGCAGCGTAGGGCCGAAAACCTACGAGCAGTACTTC.

This rearrangement joins TRBV5-1 to TRBJ1-2, with a tentative D call TRBD1 (6 bases). This CDR3 region has 16 residues. The germline V gene encodes CDR1 SGHRS and CDR2 YFSETQ. The V end was cut by 1 base, the J end by 0 bases, with 13 bases between. In nucleotides, the CDR3 is TGCGCCAGCAGCTTGTCCTTCGACAGGACTAACTATGGCTACACCTTC. Translating gives CASSLSFDRTNYGYTF.

The V and J genes are TRBV11-3 and TRBJ1-1; D is unclear. The V gene's germline CDR1 is SGHNT and CDR2 YENEEA. The CDR3 has 13 residues. The V end was cut by 1 base, the J end by 4 bases, with 7 bases between. CDR3 coding DNA: TGTGCCAGCAGCTTAGCCCCGGGCACTGAAGCTTTCTTT. Translation: CASSLAPGTEAFF.

This clone has only one observation. The chain joins TRBV7-3 to TRBJ2-1; 8 positions agree with TRBD2. The germline V gene encodes CDR1 SGHTA and CDR2 FQGTGA. The CDR3 sequence is 15 residues long. Losses at the gene ends were 5 bases for V and 8 bases for J; bases not matched to a gene: 11. CDR3 sequence (DNA): TGTGCCAGCAGCCCCATGTTAGCGGGGATGTATGAGCAGTTCTTC. Translating it yields CASSPMLAGMYEQFF.

The chain employs TRBV5-6 and TRBJ2-7; a weak D match, TRBD1 (5 bases). The CDR3 is 16 amino acids. Trimming shortened V by 0 bases and J by 0 bases, and 13 bases separated the two germline ends. Germline V gene lookup returns CDR1 SGHDT and CDR2 YYEEEE. The CDR3 DNA follows: TGTGCCAGCAGCTTGGGGCAGGGTCTGAGCTCCTACGAGCAGTACTTC. Its translation is CASSLGQGLSSYEQYF.

The rearrangement joins TRBV10-1 to TRBJ1-3; D unclear. V lost 0 bases and J 2 bases, leaving 11 bases between the germline ends. Germline V gene sequence: CDR1 WNHNN, CDR2 SYGVQD (reference sequence). The length of the CDR3 is 16 residues. The CDR3 DNA is TGCGCCAGCAGTGAGTCTATTGGAGCGACTGGAAACACCATATATTTT. This encodes CASSESIGATGNTIYF.

The chain joins TRBV27 to TRBJ1-2; D unresolved. The V and J ends lost 4 bases and 0 bases respectively, with 6 bases between them. Looked up from germline, CDR1 is MNHEY and CDR2 is SMNVEV (reference sequence). The CDR3 is 13 amino acids. CDR3 nucleotide sequence: TGTGCCAGCAGTTACAGCCCTAACTATGGCTACACCTTC. Protein product: CASSYSPNYGYTF.

The CDR3 spells CAISEDRGEKLFF. The CDR3 coding sequence is TGTGCCATCAGTGAGGACAGGGGTGAAAAACTGTTTTTT. This chain links TRBV10-3 with TRBJ1-4, with TRBD1 matching 8 bases. From germline, CDR1 is ENHRY and CDR2 SYGVKD. V dropped 2 bases and J dropped 7; count of bases not matched to a gene: 0. The length of the CDR3 is 13 residues.

This clone was counted only a few times. The chain carries TRBV5-1 and TRBJ2-5; 11 bases are shared with TRBD2. The V segment lost 5 bases and the J segment 4 bases; nucleotides outside the gene matches: 1. CDR3 length: 13 residues. Germline V gives CDR1 SGHRS, CDR2 YFSETQ. CDR3 loop: CASSLAGGETQYF. As DNA, the CDR3 is TGCGCCAGCAGTCTAGCGGGAGGAGAGACCCAGTACTTC.

The chain has TRBV4-3 and TRBJ2-3; possible D gene TRBD1, 6 bases. The germline gives CDR1 LGHNA, CDR2 YSLEER. The CDR3 has 15 residues. Trimming shortened V by 0 bases and J by 1 base, and 8 bases separated the two germline ends. CDR3 loop: CASSQDHRGTDTQYF. The CDR3 bases are TGCGCCAGCAGCCAAGATCACAGGGGCACAGATACGCAGTATTTT.

The rearrangement links TRBV19 to TRBJ2-1; 7 positions agree with TRBD2. Germline V gene data show CDR1 as LNHDA and CDR2 as SQIVND (reference sequence). The CDR3 consists of 17 residues. After removal of 0 bases from V and 8 bases from J, the junction contained 13 bases not matched to a gene. CDR3 in DNA: TGTGCCAGTAGTATAGATCACGCTAGCGGAGCTGTGGATGAGCAGTTCTTC. Translated: CASSIDHASGAVDEQFF.

The J gene is TRBJ2-5, the V gene TRBV7-6; TRBD1 agrees at 11 bases. CDR3 size: 13 residues. Germline CDR1 SGHVS, CDR2 FNYEAQ. CDR3 nucleotides: TGTGCGGCCGGGACAGGGGGGAGGGAGACCCAGTACTTC. Its translation: CAAGTGGRETQYF.

The gene calls are TRBV9 and TRBJ2-3; TRBD2 matches 14 bases. The germline V gene has CDR1 SGDLS and CDR2 YYNGEE. V gave up 2 bases and J gave up 0 bases; unmatched junction bases: 11. The length of the CDR3 is 20 residues. DNA of the CDR3: TGTGCCAGCAGCGTCGGACTAGCGGGAGGATGGTTCCCTAGCACAGATACGCAGTATTTT. It yields the protein CASSVGLAGGWFPSTDTQYF.

V and J are TRBV30 and TRBJ2-3; perhaps TRBD2 as D (6 bases). Trimming stripped 1 base from V and 7 bases from J, with 12 bases between. This CDR3 is 13 amino acids long. Germline V gene lookup returns CDR1 GTSNPN and CDR2 SVGIG (reference sequence). CDR3 sequence (DNA): TGTGCCTGGAGTGCTCTGGGAGGAAATACGCAGTATTTT. This encodes CAWSALGGNTQYF.

This clone was recorded a few times. The chain has TRBV5-5 and TRBJ2-1; TRBD1 matches at 8 bases. The V and J ends lost 3 bases and 2 bases, in that order; junction bases with no gene match: 4. Per germline, CDR1 SGHKS and CDR2 YYEKEE (reference sequence). The CDR3 loop spans 15 amino acids. The CDR3 here is CASSSQTGAYNEQFF. The CDR3 nucleotides are TGTGCCAGCAGCTCCCAGACAGGGGCCTACAATGAGCAGTTCTTC.

The chain recombines TRBV6-5 with TRBJ2-1; 9 bases match TRBD2. CDR3 length: 16 amino acids. V lost 2 bases, J lost 0 bases, and 2 bases stayed unmatched. Germline assignment: CDR1 MNHEY and CDR2 SVGAGI. CDR3 region: CASSYAGGSSYNEQFF. The CDR3 DNA reads as TGTGCCAGCAGTTACGCGGGGGGGAGCTCCTACAATGAGCAGTTCTTC.

The chain carries TRBV5-4 and TRBJ1-1, with a possible D match to TRBD1 (5 bases). Germline V gives CDR1 SGHNT, CDR2 YYREEE (reference sequence). Trimming stripped 4 bases from V and 4 bases from J, with 14 bases between. The CDR3 length is 14 residues. The CDR3 protein is CASSRTDRATEAFF. CDR3 bases: TGTGCCAGCAGCCGGACCGACAGAGCCACTGAAGCTTTCTTT.

The chain links TRBV12-5 to TRBJ1-2, with D uncertain. Germline V lookup: CDR1 LGHNT, CDR2 FRNRAP. V shed 7 bases and J shed 9 bases, with 15 bases lying between them. The CDR3 has 12 amino acids. CDR3 protein: CASAPPTASYTF. In DNA, the CDR3 is TGTGCTAGTGCCCCCCCCACAGCAAGCTACACCTTC.

The chain uses TRBV6-5 and TRBJ2-3; tentatively, D is TRBD2 (6 bases). Between the trimmed V and J ends, which lost 0 bases and 6 bases, there was a span of 7 bases. The CDR3 sequence is 13 residues long. CDR1 is MNHEY, CDR2 SVGAGI, per germline. CDR3 nucleotide sequence: TGTGCCAGCAGTTACTCTGGAGGGGATACGCAGTATTTT. Amino acids: CASSYSGGDTQYF.

The chain has TRBV7-2 and TRBJ1-5; 7 bases fit TRBD1. V lost 0 bases to trimming and J lost 1 base; unmatched junction nucleotides: 3. This CDR3 comprises 16 residues. CDR1 and CDR2 (germline): SGHTA, FQGNSA. CDR3 loop: CASSLAGTESNQPQHF. The CDR3 nucleotides are TGTGCCAGCAGCTTAGCCGGGACAGAGAGCAATCAGCCCCAGCATTTT.

This chain connects TRBV27 to TRBJ2-2, with D uncertain. The CDR3 totals 15 residues. V gave up 3 bases and J gave up 1 base, with 9 bases separating them. CDR1 is MNHEY, CDR2 SMNVEV, per germline (reference sequence). This CDR3 is CASSFRQVNTGELFF. The DNA for the CDR3 is TGTGCCAGCAGTTTCCGGCAGGTGAACACCGGGGAGCTGTTTTTT.

By sample fraction, this clone is medium-sized. The chain joins TRBV14 to TRBJ2-1; D not certain. Germline V gene sequence: CDR1 SGHDN, CDR2 FVKESK. Trimming pared 0 bases from V and 9 bases from J, leaving 9 bases between. This CDR3 spans 13 amino acids. This chain's CDR3 is CASSQDPTTEQFF. CDR3 nucleotide sequence: TGTGCCAGCAGCCAAGATCCCACAACTGAGCAGTTCTTC.

The rearrangement joins TRBV7-6 to TRBJ1-1, with a tentative D call TRBD1 (5 bases). Germline V CDR1 and CDR2: SGHVS, FNYEAQ. V lost 1 base and J lost 0, with 12 bases in between. The CDR3 consists of 16 residues. The DNA of the CDR3 is TGTGCCAGCAGCTTAGACGACAGCTTCATGAACACTGAAGCTTTCTTT. The encoded protein is CASSLDDSFMNTEAFF.